This is a list of T cell receptor beta chains from one sample in a study of human T cells and chemical hapten exposure. Each CDR3 protein gets one entry after TCRdb re-called the RACE reads with MiXCR. The repertoire consists of fewer than 300,000 distinct CDR3 sequences, with 7.5% to 8% occurring once and the leading ten covering more than 1%. Sequenced here: whole blood, sampled in connection with sensitization to the hapten diphenylcyclopropenone (DPC). The receptors originated from a man aged 18 to 30 with alopecia areata. Some clones in this sample may be carry-over from other donors' samples. Each CDR3 is given with its conserved first and last residue. Each record gives: D gene, V gene, J gene, clone size, CDR3 DNA, CDR3 protein. D genes are given only for firm matches. For some rows the clone size is stated as once, few or many, or as a class when expanded; others skip it.

>TRBD1|TRBV5-1|TRBJ2-5|many
TGCGCCAGCAGCTTGGAGGGGACAGGCTCGGGGGAGACCCAGTACTTC
CASSLEGTGSGETQYF
>-|TRBV6-5|TRBJ1-4|few
TGTGCCAGCAGTTACTGGGGGGCAACTAATGAAAAACTGTTTTTT
CASSYWGATNEKLFF
>-|TRBV7-2|TRBJ1-1|-
TGTGCCAGCAGCTTGAGGCTAACGAACACTGAAGCTTTCTTT
CASSLRLTNTEAFF
>-|TRBV20-1|TRBJ1-1|-
TGCAGTGTCGGGGAGGGGGACACTGAAGCTTTCTTT
CSVGEGDTEAFF
>-|TRBV6-6|TRBJ1-1|many
TGTGCCAGCAGTTCGGAGGGGCTCGCCACTGAAGCTTTCTTT
CASSSEGLATEAFF
>TRBD2|TRBV20-1|TRBJ2-1|few
TGCAGTGCTAGAGGACTAGCGGGACGTCGGCGCTCCTACAATGAGCAGTTCTTC
CSARGLAGRRRSYNEQFF
>-|TRBV6-1|TRBJ1-1|-
TGTGCCAACGCAGGCGTTTTGGGGACTGAAGCTTTCTTT
CANAGVLGTEAFF
>-|TRBV7-9|TRBJ2-3|-
TGTGCCAGCAGCCGACCAAAGCCAGGTAGCGATACGCAGTATTTT
CASSRPKPGSDTQYF
>TRBD2|TRBV20-1|TRBJ2-3|few
TGCAGTGTTTCCGGCGAGGGACTAGCGGGGAGCACAGATACGCAGTATTTT
CSVSGEGLAGSTDTQYF
>TRBD1|TRBV5-1|TRBJ1-1|few
TGCGCCAGCAGCTGGGTGACAGGGCCCCATTCGAACACTGAAGCTTTCTTT
CASSWVTGPHSNTEAFF
>-|TRBV12-3/TRBV12-4|TRBJ1-6|many
TGTGCCAGCAGTTTGGGGGTTCCCTCGTCACCCCTCCACTTT
CASSLGVPSSPLHF
>-|TRBV27|TRBJ2-5|few
TGTGCCAGCGGCGCCACCTCACAGGGGGGGTTTGAAGAGACCCAGTACTTC
CASGATSQGGFEETQYF
>-|TRBV29-1|TRBJ1-5|-
TGCAGCGTGAGGGAGGAATCTACTCAGCCCCAGCATTTT
CSVREESTQPQHF
>-|TRBV6-5|TRBJ2-7|few
TGTGCCAGCAGGCGCGGGGAAAGCTCCTACGAGCAGTACTTC
CASRRGESSYEQYF
>-|TRBV4-3|TRBJ2-2|many
TGCGCCAGCAGCCAAGAGTTCCGAAACACCGGGGAGCTGTTTTTT
CASSQEFRNTGELFF
>-|TRBV7-3|TRBJ2-3|many
TGTGCCAGCAGCTTAAGGGCGGGAAGCACAGATACGCAGTATTTT
CASSLRAGSTDTQYF
>TRBD1|TRBV6-5|TRBJ2-6|-
TGTGCCAGCAGTCCCCGGGACAGGCTATTCTCTGGGGCCAACGTCCTGACTTTC
CASSPRDRLFSGANVLTF
>-|TRBV7-3|TRBJ1-1|few
TGTGCCAGCGGAGTACAGGGGAACACTGAAGCTTTCTTT
CASGVQGNTEAFF
>-|TRBV9|TRBJ2-3|many
TGTGCCAGCAGCCCGGAGGTTAATACGCAGTATTTT
CASSPEVNTQYF
>-|TRBV20-1|TRBJ2-7|many
TGCAGTGCTAGGGACACAGCCTACGAGCAGTACTTC
CSARDTAYEQYF
>-|TRBV7-9|TRBJ1-4|-
TGTGCCAGCAGCAGGGCCCTCGGGCAGTTTAAGAATGAAAAACTGTTTTTT
CASSRALGQFKNEKLFF
>-|TRBV2|TRBJ1-1|many
TGTGCCAGCAGTGAAGTAAGGGGGGGAACTGAAGCTTTCTTT
CASSEVRGGTEAFF
>-|TRBV12-3/TRBV12-4|TRBJ1-1|few
TGTGCCAGCAGGCGCCAGGGGTCTGAAGCTTTCTTT
CASRRQGSEAFF
>TRBD2|TRBV7-2|TRBJ2-3|few
TGTGCCAGCACCTTAGCGGGGGGCCCAGATACGCAGTATTTT
CASTLAGGPDTQYF
>-|TRBV19|TRBJ2-2|few
TGTGCCAGTAGTACGCGCGGACCATACAACGGGGAGCTGTTTTTT
CASSTRGPYNGELFF
>TRBD1|TRBV9|TRBJ1-6|few
TGTGCCAGCAGCATCGGCCCAGGACAGGGAAGCTCCTATAATTCACCCCTCCACTTT
CASSIGPGQGSSYNSPLHF
>-|TRBV29-1|TRBJ1-5|few
TGCAGCGTTGAATCAGGGAAGGATCAGCCCCAGCATTTT
CSVESGKDQPQHF